This TCR beta chain was sequenced during a study of cytomegalovirus exposure and HLA in healthy donors. V lost 3 bases to trimming and J lost 0 bases, with 8 bases between them. The V gene's germline CDR1 is MDHEN and CDR2 SYDVKM. The CDR3 is made up of 15 amino acids. The PCR made use of 60 Vbeta and 13 Jbeta primers. Sequenced by immunoSEQ multiplex PCR; TCRdb stores in-frame clones only, minus some. The sample yields about 180,000 clones, less than 85% seen once. The sequencing sample was made of PBMCs. V is TRBV28 and J is TRBJ1-4; TRBD1 might be the D (6 bases). This sequence originates from a boy aged 2 to 10 in good health and CMV-seronegative. As DNA, the CDR3 is TGTGCCAGCAGTTTTGGGACAACAACTAATGAAAAACTGTTTTTT. Translating it yields CASSFGTTTNEKLFF.